What follows are 20 T cell receptor beta chains derived from one specimen sequenced in a study of T cell responses to AZD1222 COVID-19 vaccine. TCRdb's table, derived via immunoSEQ multiplex PCR, lists solely in-frame clones and lacks some. The top ten hold roughly 1.5% of the sample, which has 150,000 to 200,000 clones, just under 95% seen once. The sequencing used peripheral blood, collected on day 0 of AZD1222 vaccination. The receptors here all came from an adult in good health.

The CDR3 coding sequence is TGTGCCAGCAGCTTCAGCACCAGGGACGGCTACACCTTC. Translated, it gives CASSFSTRDGYTF. The chain recombines TRBV7-9 with TRBJ1-2; possible D gene TRBD1, 5 bases. Germline V lookup: CDR1 SEHNR, CDR2 FQNEAQ (reference sequence). This CDR3 spans 13 amino acids. With 3 bases removed from V and 8 bases from J, the gap between germline ends came to 13 bases. Variable domain in full (rest from reference TRBV7-9 and TRBJ1-2): DTGVSQNPRHKITKRGQNVTFRCDPISEHNRLYWYRQTLGQGPEFLTYFQNEAQLEKSRLLSDRFSAERPKGSFSTLEIQRTEQGDSAMYLCASSFSTRDGYTFGSGTRLTVV.

This chain joins TRBV18 and TRBJ1-5; the match to TRBD1 covers 7 bases. Germline CDR1 and CDR2: KGHSH and LQKENI. This CDR3 contains 17 residues. Trimming removed 3 bases from V and 1 base from J; junction bases left unmatched: 9. The chain's CDR3 is CASSPARGWMSNQPQHF. CDR3 in DNA: TGTGCCAGCTCACCGGCCAGGGGGTGGATGAGCAATCAGCCCCAGCATTTT.

The rearrangement uses TRBV10-3 and TRBJ1-1, with D tentatively TRBD1 (6 bases). In germline, CDR1 is ENHRY, CDR2 SYGVKD. V lost 0 bases to trimming and J lost 5 bases, with 13 bases between them. The length of the CDR3 is 15 residues. DNA for the CDR3: TGTGCCATCAGTGAGTCTTGGGGGGCGCGAACTGAAGCTTTCTTT. Translation: CAISESWGARTEAFF.

This chain uses TRBV12-5 with TRBJ1-3; D might be TRBD1 (5 bases). Germline CDR1 and CDR2: LGHNT and FRNRAP. The V end lost 1 base, the J end lost 4 bases, and 11 bases lay between the germline ends. The CDR3 extends over 15 amino acids. The CDR3 here is CASGLAGTSGNTIYF. CDR3 bases: TGTGCTAGTGGTTTGGCCGGGACTTCCGGAAACACCATATATTTT.

The chain recombines TRBV19 with TRBJ1-6; possibly TRBD1 for D (5 bases). The CDR3 runs to 14 residues. Germline V gene data show CDR1 as LNHDA and CDR2 as SQIVND (reference sequence). Trimming stripped 11 bases from V and 6 bases from J, with 17 bases between. The CDR3 nucleotides are TGTGCCTCTAAGGAGGGGCGCCTTAATTCACCCCTCCACTTT. It encodes CASKEGRLNSPLHF. Based on the CDR3 plus reference TRBV19 and TRBJ1-6, the full variable domain is DGGITQSPKYLFRKEGQNVTLSCEQNLNHDAMYWYRQDPGQGLRLIYYSQIVNDFQKGDIAEGYSVSREKKESFPLTVTSAQKNPTAFYLCASKEGRLNSPLHFGNGTRLTVT.

The chain is built from TRBV7-3 and TRBJ2-3; TRBD1 matches 9 bases. The CDR3 has 15 amino acids. The V gene's germline CDR1 is SGHTA and CDR2 FQGTGA. V lost 5 bases, J lost 6 bases, and 9 bases stayed unmatched. The CDR3 spells CASSPTGTGYDTQYF. DNA for the CDR3: TGTGCCAGCAGCCCAACCGGGACAGGGTATGATACGCAGTATTTT.

V gene TRBV4-3 combines with J gene TRBJ1-1; no firm D call. From germline, CDR1 is LGHNA and CDR2 YSLEER. V dropped 0 bases and J dropped 3 bases, with 5 bases sitting between them. The length of the CDR3 is 13 residues. In DNA, the CDR3 is TGCGCCAGCAGCCAAGAGGGGTACACTGAAGCTTTCTTT. This codes for CASSQEGYTEAFF.

This chain connects TRBV14 to TRBJ2-2, with 8 bases matching TRBD1. Germline V gives CDR1 SGHDN, CDR2 FVKESK. J gave up 1 base and V 4 bases, and 14 bases lay outside the gene matches. This CDR3 is built from 19 residues. The CDR3 here is CASSPRGAVTGVNTGELFF. CDR3 DNA: TGTGCCAGCAGCCCGAGGGGGGCTGTGACAGGGGTGAACACCGGGGAGCTGTTTTTT. The full variable domain, rest sourced from reference TRBV14 and TRBJ2-2, is EAGVTQFPSHSVIEKGQTVTLRCDPISGHDNLYWYRRVMGKEIKFLLHFVKESKQDESGMPNNRFLAERTGGTYSTLKVQPAELEDSGVYFCASSPRGAVTGVNTGELFFGEGSRLTVL.

The rearrangement joins TRBV19 to TRBJ2-1, with 7 bases lining up with TRBD2. The CDR3 sequence is 15 residues long. CDR1 is LNHDA, CDR2 SQIVND, per germline (reference sequence). V lost 1 base, J lost 4 bases, and 4 bases stayed unmatched. The chain's CDR3 is CASSIASGIYNEQFF. For the CDR3, the DNA is TGTGCCAGTAGTATAGCCAGCGGGATTTACAATGAGCAGTTCTTC. The full variable domain, completed using reference TRBV19 and TRBJ2-1, is DGGITQSPKYLFRKEGQNVTLSCEQNLNHDAMYWYRQDPGQGLRLIYYSQIVNDFQKGDIAEGYSVSREKKESFPLTVTSAQKNPTAFYLCASSIASGIYNEQFFGPGTRLTVL.

The chain recombines TRBV2 with TRBJ1-3; unclear D gene. V lost 4 bases and J 3 bases, leaving 4 bases between the germline ends. This CDR3 contains 12 residues. Germline loops: CDR1 SNHLY, CDR2 FYNNEI. The CDR3 DNA sequence: TGTGCCAGCAGTGTAAATGGAAACACCATATATTTT. This sequence encodes CASSVNGNTIYF. Full variable domain (remainder filled in from reference TRBV2 and TRBJ1-3): EPEVTQTPSHQVTQMGQEVILRCVPISNHLYFYWYRQILGQKVEFLVSFYNNEISEKSEIFDDQFSVERPDGSNFTLKIRSTKLEDSAMYFCASSVNGNTIYFGEGSWLTVV.

The CDR3 loop reads CASKYWNTEAFF. For the CDR3, the DNA is TGTGCCAGCAAGTATTGGAACACTGAAGCTTTCTTT. The chain joins TRBV12-3 or TRBV12-4 to TRBJ1-1; D unresolved. The CDR3 length is 12 residues. The V gene lost 7 bases and the J gene lost 1 base, with 7 bases spanning the gap.

The sample holds one count of this clone. Other DNA sequences of this sample code for an identical CDR3. This chain links TRBV12-3 or TRBV12-4 with TRBJ1-5; D remains unclear. This CDR3 contains 12 residues. The germline V and J ends were trimmed by 5 bases and 2 bases, with 4 bases remaining between them. Here the CDR3 DNA reads TGTGCCAGCAGTCGGGGCAATCAGCCCCAGCATTTT. Translation: CASSRGNQPQHF.

The rearrangement links TRBV4-3 to TRBJ2-2; no clear D gene. The CDR3 is 14 amino acids. Trimming took off 0 bases at V and 4 bases at J, with 6 bases between the two ends. Looked up from germline, CDR1 is LGHNA and CDR2 is YSLEER. The DNA for the CDR3 is TGCGCCAGCAGCCAAGATCGAATCACCGGGGAGCTGTTTTTT. Translating gives CASSQDRITGELFF.

The chain couples TRBV5-1 to TRBJ2-7; D gene uncertain. The germline V and J ends were trimmed by 0 bases and 0 bases, with 7 bases remaining between them. Germline V gene lookup returns CDR1 SGHRS and CDR2 YFSETQ. CDR3 size: 14 residues. The CDR3, as DNA: TGCGCCAGCAGCTTGGACAGTAACTCCTACGAGCAGTACTTC. It translates to CASSLDSNSYEQYF. Full variable domain (outside the CDR3, taken from reference TRBV5-1 and TRBJ2-7): KAGVTQTPRYLIKTRGQQVTLSCSPISGHRSVSWYQQTPGQGLQFLFEYFSETQRNKGNFPGRFSGRQFSNSRSEMNVSTLELGDSALYLCASSLDSNSYEQYFGPGTRLTVT.

The rearrangement uses TRBV4-3 and TRBJ1-4; D is unclear. The CDR3 runs 16 residues. V was pared by 0 bases and J by 8 bases, with 16 bases between. CDR1 and CDR2 from the germline V gene are LGHNA and YSLEER. This CDR3 reads CASSQDDRPRWEKLFF. DNA of the CDR3: TGCGCCAGCAGCCAAGATGATCGCCCTCGGTGGGAAAAACTGTTTTTT.

This clone has just one count. V gene TRBV5-1 combines with J gene TRBJ2-1, with D tentatively TRBD1 (8 bases). Germline assignment: CDR1 SGHRS and CDR2 YFSETQ. The CDR3 totals 16 residues. The V end lost 4 bases, the J end lost 3 bases, and 17 bases lay between the germline ends. CDR3 sequence reads: CASSDRQGRDYNEQFF. The DNA for the CDR3 is TGCGCCAGCAGCGACCGACAGGGGAGGGACTACAATGAGCAGTTCTTC. The full variable domain, rest sourced from reference TRBV5-1 and TRBJ2-1, is KAGVTQTPRYLIKTRGQQVTLSCSPISGHRSVSWYQQTPGQGLQFLFEYFSETQRNKGNFPGRFSGRQFSNSRSEMNVSTLELGDSALYLCASSDRQGRDYNEQFFGPGTRLTVL.

V gene TRBV14 combines with J gene TRBJ2-7; 11 bases map to TRBD1. V was pared by 2 bases and J by 2 bases, with 5 bases of the junction left unmatched. The CDR3 has 16 residues. Germline CDR1 is SGHDN and CDR2 is FVKESK. CDR3 in DNA: TGTGCCAGCAGCCAAAAACGGGGACAGGGGGCCTACGAGCAGTACTTC. It encodes CASSQKRGQGAYEQYF.

The J gene is TRBJ2-7, the V gene TRBV9; possibly TRBD1 for D (5 bases). The ends were cut back, 3 bases at V and 0 bases at J, with 13 bases in the middle. This CDR3 has 15 amino acids. The germline V gene encodes CDR1 SGDLS and CDR2 YYNGEE. DNA of the CDR3: TGTGCCAGCAGCGCAATGGACACATTCTCCTACGAGCAGTACTTC. As protein: CASSAMDTFSYEQYF.

V is TRBV30 and J is TRBJ1-6, with D uncertain. This CDR3 is built from 13 residues. V was trimmed by 3 bases and J by 6 bases, leaving 9 bases between them. Germline-derived CDR1 and CDR2 are GTSNPN and SVGIG (reference sequence). The CDR3: CAWRGYPNSPLHF. CDR3 coding DNA: TGTGCCTGGAGGGGGTATCCTAATTCACCCCTCCACTTT.

Concerning this clone: The sample contains more than one DNA sequence encoding this CDR3. The V and J genes are TRBV9 and TRBJ2-2, with TRBD2 matching over 8 bases. Germline CDR1 and CDR2: SGDLS and YYNGEE. CDR3 length: 14 residues. V lost 6 bases, J lost 1 base, and 2 bases stayed unmatched. The CDR3 nucleotides read TGTGCCAGCAAGGCGGGAGGGAACACCGGGGAGCTGTTTTTT. Protein sequence: CASKAGGNTGELFF.